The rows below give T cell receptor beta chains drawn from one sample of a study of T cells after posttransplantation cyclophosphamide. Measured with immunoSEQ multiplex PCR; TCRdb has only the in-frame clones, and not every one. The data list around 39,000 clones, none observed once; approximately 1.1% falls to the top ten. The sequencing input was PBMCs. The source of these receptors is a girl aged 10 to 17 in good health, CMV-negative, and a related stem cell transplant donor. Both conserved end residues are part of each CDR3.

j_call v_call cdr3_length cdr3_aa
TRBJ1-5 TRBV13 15 CASSLGWAGNQPQHF
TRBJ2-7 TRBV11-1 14 CASSLEGHSYEQYF
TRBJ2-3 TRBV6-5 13 CASSVGESDTQYF
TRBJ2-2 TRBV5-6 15 CASSLLAGGTGELFF
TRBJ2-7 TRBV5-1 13 CASSGQNSYEQYF
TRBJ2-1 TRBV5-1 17 CASSLGPPSGRAHEQFF
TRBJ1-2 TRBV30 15 CAWNTGGHWVYGYTF
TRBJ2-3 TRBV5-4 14 CASSLEGAGDTQYF
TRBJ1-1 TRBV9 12 CASSVVGGEAFF
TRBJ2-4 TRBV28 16 CASSLWRTSGSDIQYF
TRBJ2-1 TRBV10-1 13 CASSESRYNEQFF
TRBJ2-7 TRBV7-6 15 CASSLGGASGYEQYF
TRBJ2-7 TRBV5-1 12 CASSLDREKQYF
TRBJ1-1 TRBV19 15 CASSRGLVVNTEAFF